Below, 30 T cell receptor beta chains from the same sample are listed, as sequenced in a study of radiation and T cells in renal cell carcinoma. Time point: blood 2 weeks post-SBRT. Specified treatment: 15 Gy SBRT to primary tumor, nephrectomy 4 weeks later. Using immunoSEQ multiplex PCR, the repertoire was profiled, and TCRdb retains in-frame clones only, with some absent. This sample has more than 150,000 clones, with 87% found just once. Material: blood, obtained from a patient whose treatment included radiotherapy and nephrectomy. Receptors originate from a woman in her 50s with renal cell carcinoma.

This clone was counted once. This chain uses TRBV7-9 with TRBJ2-3; the D is unclear. The germline CDR1 and CDR2 sequences are SEHNR and FQNEAQ (reference sequence). V dropped 5 bases and J dropped 0 bases, with 18 bases sitting between them. The CDR3 has 17 residues. The CDR3 DNA follows: TGTGCCAGCAGCGTAACCTCGGACCCGAGGAGCACAGATACGCAGTATTTT. This translates into CASSVTSDPRSTDTQYF.

The J gene is TRBJ1-1, the V gene TRBV5-1, with TRBD1 identical over 10 bases. Germline CDR1 is SGHRS and CDR2 is YFSETQ. CDR3 length equals 16 residues. Trimming cost V 2 bases and J 3 bases; bases outside gene matches: 7. CDR3 sequence (DNA): TGCGCCAGCAGCTTCGGGACAGGGGATAGAGACACTGAAGCTTTCTTT. Its translation: CASSFGTGDRDTEAFF.

Of note for this clone: Other DNA sequences from this sample encode an identical CDR3 as well. Here the CDR3 reads CSVGGGSGNTIYF. The CDR3, as DNA: TGCAGCGTTGGAGGGGGATCTGGAAACACCATATATTTT. This chain uses TRBV29-1 with TRBJ1-3, with TRBD1 as a possible D gene (6 bases). CDR3 length: 13 residues. Deletions cut 4 bases from V and 1 base from J, with 8 bases between. The germline gives CDR1 SQVTM, CDR2 ANQGSEA.

As concerns this clone: A read error may produce the germline difference seen at one junction end. The chain recombines TRBV18 with TRBJ2-7; D unclear. The CDR3 runs to 16 residues. Germline lookup yields CDR1 KGHSH and CDR2 LQKENI. The CDR3 DNA follows: TGTGCCAGCTCCCCACCAGGCCTACAAACCCCCTACGAGCAGTACTTC. Translation gives CASSPPGLQTPYEQYF.

This CDR3 reads CTSTKQRFQETQYF. For the CDR3, the DNA is TGCACCAGCACAAAGCAGCGCTTCCAAGAGACCCAGTACTTC. The chain recombines TRBV1 with TRBJ2-5; no DNA check was done on the table's D call, TRBD2. TRBV1 is a known pseudogene. The CDR3 consists of 14 residues.

Here the CDR3 reads CASSPQGSSYEQYF. The CDR3 coding sequence is TGTGCCAGCAGCCCCCAGGGTAGCTCCTACGAGCAGTACTTC. J is TRBJ2-7 and V is TRBV4-2; maybe TRBD1 (5 bases). CDR1 and CDR2 from the germline V gene are LGHNA and YNFKEQ. The CDR3 spans 14 residues. V lost 4 bases and J 0 bases, leaving 10 bases between the germline ends.

The CDR3 protein is CSVHRDGSYEQYF. The CDR3 region has the DNA TGCAGCGTCCACCGGGACGGTTCCTACGAGCAGTACTTC. The chain couples TRBV29-1 to TRBJ2-7; D tentatively fits TRBD1 or TRBD2 (5 bases each). The CDR3 is made up of 13 amino acids. Germline-derived CDR1 and CDR2 are SQVTM and ANQGSEA. The V end was cut by 6 bases, the J end by 1 base, with 13 bases between.

V usage is TRBV5-5 and J usage is TRBJ1-1; no definite D call. The CDR3 contains 15 residues. V shed 0 bases and J shed 1 base, with 10 bases lying between them. Germline V CDR1 and CDR2: SGHKS, YYEKEE (reference sequence). As DNA, the CDR3 is TGTGCCAGCAGCTTGGCAGGTACTACGAACACTGAAGCTTTCTTT. Its protein is CASSLAGTTNTEAFF.

V gene TRBV5-1 combines with J gene TRBJ1-4, with D unresolved. The germline V gene has CDR1 SGHRS and CDR2 YFSETQ. Trimming took 6 bases from V and 7 from J, leaving 13 bases between them. CDR3 size: 13 residues. The CDR3 region has the DNA TGCGCCAGCAACCTCGGGGATGGTGAAAAACTGTTTTTT. Encoded protein: CASNLGDGEKLFF. Full variable domain (missing parts from reference TRBV5-1 and TRBJ1-4): KAGVTQTPRYLIKTRGQQVTLSCSPISGHRSVSWYQQTPGQGLQFLFEYFSETQRNKGNFPGRFSGRQFSNSRSEMNVSTLELGDSALYLCASNLGDGEKLFFGSGTQLSVL.

In regard to this clone: Because the CDR3's place on the DNA is in doubt, the DNA is left out and the CDR3 is given as listed by TCRdb. This chain links TRBV6-6 with TRBJ2-1; the D call of TRBD2 is as the table states it, not checked on the DNA. The CDR3 totals 16 residues, both ends included. Germline loops: CDR1 MNHNY, CDR2 SVGAGI (reference sequence). CDR3: CASSSSLSGGSNEQFF.

The chain links TRBV6-6 to TRBJ1-1; D is unresolved. The CDR3 is made up of 15 amino acids. Trimming removed 0 bases from V and 1 base from J, with 9 bases in between. Germline-derived CDR1 and CDR2 are MNHNY and SVGAGI (reference sequence). CDR3 sequence (DNA): TGTGCCAGCAGTTACTCGGGCAGGCCGAACACTGAAGCTTTCTTT. Amino acid sequence: CASSYSGRPNTEAFF.

This chain connects TRBV9 to TRBJ2-5; 12 bases agree with TRBD2. This CDR3 contains 16 residues. Trimming cost V 4 bases and J 5 bases; bases outside gene matches: 9. Germline V lookup: CDR1 SGDLS, CDR2 YYNGEE. CDR3 in amino acids: CASSPLASGGAETQYF. CDR3 nucleotides: TGTGCCAGCAGCCCTTTGGCTAGCGGGGGGGCTGAGACCCAGTACTTC.

The V gene is TRBV25-1, the J gene TRBJ1-3; D unclear. Per the germline V gene, CDR1 is MGHDK and CDR2 is SYGVNS. The V gene lost 6 bases and the J gene lost 0 bases, with 9 bases spanning the gap. This CDR3 region has 14 residues. The CDR3 nucleotides are TGTGCCAGCAGAGACGGGCGCTCTGGAAACACCATATATTTT. Encoded protein: CASRDGRSGNTIYF.

The chain carries TRBV9 and TRBJ1-1, with a possible D match to TRBD1 (6 bases). The CDR3 is made up of 15 amino acids. Trimming left V 4 bases short and J 4 bases short, with 17 bases between. The germline gives CDR1 SGDLS, CDR2 YYNGEE. The CDR3 nucleotides read TGTGCCAGCAGCCCCGAGGGGGGAGAGAGCACTGAAGCTTTCTTT. This codes for CASSPEGGESTEAFF.

The V call is TRBV6-6, the J call TRBJ2-1; 7 nucleotides agree with TRBD1. CDR1 MNHNY and CDR2 SVGAGI come from the germline V gene (reference sequence). This CDR3 region has 13 residues. The V segment lost 6 bases and the J segment 4 bases; nucleotides outside the gene matches: 3. The CDR3 DNA reads as TGTGCCAGCAGGGGGACAGCTTACAATGAGCAGTTCTTC. Protein: CASRGTAYNEQFF.

The chain has TRBV7-9 and TRBJ2-1; no clear D gene. The CDR3 covers 11 residues. Germline CDR1 and CDR2: SEHNR and FQNEAQ (reference sequence). The V and J ends lost 6 bases and 14 bases respectively, with 14 bases between them. CDR3 sequence (DNA): TGTGCCAGCAGTTTCGGGCCGGTTAAGTTCTTC. It codes for CASSFGPVKFF.

The chain uses TRBV5-6 and TRBJ1-2; no clear D gene. This CDR3 is 13 amino acids long. Germline CDR1 reads SGHDT; CDR2 reads YYEEEE. Trimming left V 5 bases short and J 4 bases short, with 12 bases between. The CDR3 spells CASRPDSLYGYTF. CDR3 DNA sequence: TGTGCCAGCAGACCAGACTCCCTCTATGGCTACACCTTC.

The chain uses TRBV6-1 and TRBJ1-2; D is unresolved. CDR3 length equals 13 residues. Germline-derived CDR1 and CDR2 are MNHNS and SASEGT. V lost 10 bases and J 2 bases, leaving 14 bases between the germline ends. The CDR3 DNA is TGTGCCACCCTATTAAGGGAGAACTATGGCTACACCTTC. The encoded protein is CATLLRENYGYTF.

This chain connects TRBV2 to TRBJ1-2, with D possibly TRBD1 on 5 matching bases. V was shortened by 4 bases and J by 0 bases, with 6 bases between the two germline ends. The CDR3 contains 13 residues. The germline gives CDR1 SNHLY, CDR2 FYNNEI. For the CDR3, the DNA is TGTGCCAGCAGTGGACAGTCTAACTATGGCTACACCTTC. It codes for CASSGQSNYGYTF.

The J gene is TRBJ2-2, the V gene TRBV9, with a tentative D call TRBD2 (6 bases). Germline V lookup: CDR1 SGDLS, CDR2 YYNGEE. This CDR3 contains 15 residues. Trimming cost V 0 bases and J 4 bases, with 10 bases left between them. The CDR3, as DNA: TGTGCCAGCAGCGTAGTCGACGGGGGCACCGGGGAGCTGTTTTTT. It is translated as CASSVVDGGTGELFF.

V and J are TRBV4-1 and TRBJ1-2, with D possibly being TRBD1 (5 bases). The CDR3 contains 16 residues. The germline gives CDR1 MGHRA, CDR2 YSYEKL. The V end was cut by 1 base, the J end by 2 bases, with 14 bases between. CDR3 protein: CASSQAGRERNYGYTF. CDR3 nucleotides: TGCGCCAGCAGCCAAGCAGGCAGGGAACGGAACTATGGCTACACCTTC.

Ten or more counts support this clone. This chain links TRBV7-9 with TRBJ1-3; D uncertain. V shed 4 bases and J shed 7 bases, with 8 bases lying between them. The CDR3 has 12 residues. CDR1 SEHNR and CDR2 FQNEAQ come from the germline V gene (reference sequence). For the CDR3, the DNA is TGTGCCAGCAGCTCCCTTGGTAACACCATATATTTT. Its protein product is CASSSLGNTIYF. Full variable domain (remainder filled in from reference TRBV7-9 and TRBJ1-3): DTGVSQNPRHKITKRGQNVTFRCDPISEHNRLYWYRQTLGQGPEFLTYFQNEAQLEKSRLLSDRFSAERPKGSFSTLEIQRTEQGDSAMYLCASSSLGNTIYFGEGSWLTVV.

This chain links TRBV6-1 with TRBJ1-2; the D is unclear. The length of the CDR3 is 15 residues. V shed 7 bases and J shed 3 bases, with 18 bases lying between them. From germline, CDR1 is MNHNS and CDR2 SASEGT. The CDR3 is CASIIMAGLDYGYTF. In DNA, the CDR3 is TGTGCCAGCATCATTATGGCCGGGTTGGACTATGGCTACACCTTC.

The V call is TRBV7-9, the J call TRBJ2-7; 12 bases fit TRBD1. The CDR3 extends over 16 amino acids. The germline V gene encodes CDR1 SEHNR and CDR2 FQNEAQ (reference sequence). V lost 2 bases, J lost 4 bases, and 6 bases stayed unmatched. CDR3: CASSLTGTGGQYEQYF. The CDR3 region has the DNA TGTGCCAGCAGCTTAACCGGGACAGGGGGCCAATACGAGCAGTACTTC.

V and J are TRBV7-9 and TRBJ1-4; D gene uncertain. V lost 4 bases to trimming and J lost 3 bases, with 15 bases between them. Germline CDR1 is SEHNR and CDR2 is FQNEAQ (reference sequence). The CDR3 contains 16 residues. CDR3: CASSSEGVRANEKLFF. The CDR3 DNA sequence: TGTGCCAGCAGCTCGGAGGGTGTTCGGGCTAATGAAAAACTGTTTTTT.

V usage is TRBV7-9 and J usage is TRBJ2-7; D perhaps matches TRBD1 (5 bases). Trimming pared 4 bases from V and 3 bases from J, leaving 16 bases between. The V gene's germline CDR1 is SEHNR and CDR2 FQNEAQ (reference sequence). The CDR3 is 15 amino acids. The CDR3 nucleotides are TGTGCCAGCAGCTCCACGCGGCAGGGCGGCTACGAGCAGTACTTC. Amino acid sequence: CASSSTRQGGYEQYF.

The rearrangement joins TRBV7-3 to TRBJ1-2, with D possibly matching TRBD1 (5 bases). Germline V gene lookup returns CDR1 SGHTA and CDR2 FQGTGA. V shed 0 bases and J shed 8 bases, with 13 bases lying between them. The CDR3 runs 14 residues. The CDR3 spells CASSLTHQGGGYTF. The CDR3 DNA sequence: TGTGCCAGCAGCTTAACTCATCAGGGAGGGGGCTACACCTTC.

This chain connects TRBV9 to TRBJ1-1; perhaps TRBD1 as D (5 bases). Per the germline V gene, CDR1 is SGDLS and CDR2 is YYNGEE. The CDR3 is 15 residues long. Trimming left V 4 bases short and J 0 bases short, with 13 bases between. CDR3 in amino acids: CASSPQTALNTEAFF. The CDR3 DNA reads as TGTGCCAGCAGCCCCCAGACAGCCTTGAACACTGAAGCTTTCTTT. The full variable domain, its missing parts supplied by reference TRBV9 and TRBJ1-1, is DSGVTQTPKHLITATGQRVTLRCSPRSGDLSVYWYQQSLDQGLQFLIQYYNGEERAKGNILERFSAQQFPDLHSELNLSSLELGDSALYFCASSPQTALNTEAFFGQGTRLTVV.

The chain links TRBV4-1 to TRBJ1-2; no clear D. The CDR3 loop spans 14 amino acids. Germline CDR1 MGHRA, CDR2 YSYEKL. Trimming took 0 bases from V and 4 from J, leaving 9 bases between them. The CDR3 loop reads CASSQDIGSYGYTF. The CDR3 coding sequence is TGCGCCAGCAGCCAAGATATAGGAAGCTATGGCTACACCTTC.

This sequence joins TRBV14 and TRBJ2-1; D call uncertain. The V end lost 4 bases, the J end lost 8 bases, and 21 bases lay between the germline ends. The CDR3 totals 16 residues. Germline V gene sequence: CDR1 SGHDN, CDR2 FVKESK. In DNA, the CDR3 is TGTGCCAGCAGCCGAATGCCGTTGGGTTTCGATCATGAGCAGTTCTTC. Its translation: CASSRMPLGFDHEQFF.